These 19 T cell receptor beta chains came from one sample sequenced in a study of radiotherapy plus CTLA-4 blockade in lung cancer. Produced via immunoSEQ multiplex PCR; TCRdb's table is partial and in-frame only. The sample comprises 30,000 or so clones, roughly 71% of which are singletons, and 3.5% to 4.5% rests with the top ten. The sequencing used peripheral blood, collected from a patient treated with radiotherapy plus ipilimumab. These receptors were collected from a human donor with non-small cell lung cancer who had stable disease on radiotherapy plus ipilimumab.

The chain is built from TRBV7-3 and TRBJ2-4, with D perhaps matching TRBD1 (6 bases). Deletions cut 4 bases from V and 8 bases from J, with 21 bases between. CDR3 size: 16 residues. Germline CDR1 and CDR2: SGHTA and FQGTGA. CDR3 in amino acids: CASSSTSTVNRDIQYF. CDR3 sequence (DNA): TGTGCCAGCAGCTCCACATCTACCGTAAACAGGGACATTCAGTACTTC.

This sequence joins TRBV7-2 and TRBJ1-5, with 10 bases fitting TRBD1. V was pared by 6 bases and J by 4 bases, with 6 bases of the junction left unmatched. The CDR3 is made up of 15 amino acids. The germline V gene encodes CDR1 SGHTA and CDR2 FQGNSA. The CDR3 reads CASRGGTGVNQPQHF. CDR3 DNA: TGTGCCAGCAGGGGAGGGACAGGGGTAAATCAGCCCCAGCATTTT. Combining the CDR3 with reference TRBV7-2 and TRBJ1-5 gives the whole variable domain GAGVSQSPSNKVTEKGKDVELRCDPISGHTALYWYRQSLGQGLEFLIYFQGNSAPDKSGLPSDRFSAERTGGSVSTLTIQRTQQEDSAVYLCASRGGTGVNQPQHFGDGTRLSIL.

This clone turned up a few times. The chain employs TRBV10-2 and TRBJ1-1, with 7 bases identical to TRBD1. CDR3 length: 15 residues. Germline trimming cut 7 bases from V and 1 base from J; bases unmatched to any gene: 9. CDR1 and CDR2 (germline): WSHSY, SAAADI. CDR3 residues: CASIEGALRNTEAFF. The CDR3, as DNA: TGCGCCAGCATCGAGGGGGCTCTCCGGAACACTGAAGCTTTCTTT.

The chain is built from TRBV5-5 and TRBJ2-1; D may be TRBD1 or TRBD2 (6 bases each). The CDR3 has 16 amino acids. V dropped 0 bases and J dropped 9 bases, with 19 bases sitting between them. CDR1 and CDR2 (germline): SGHKS, YYEKEE (reference sequence). CDR3 amino acids: CASSLVGGPVRAEQFF. In nucleotides, the CDR3 is TGTGCCAGCAGCTTGGTGGGGGGCCCCGTTAGGGCTGAGCAGTTCTTC.

The rearrangement joins TRBV27 to TRBJ2-7; 7 nucleotides line up with TRBD2. The CDR3 covers 13 residues. Trimming at V came to 8 bases and at J to 2 bases, leaving 6 bases not matched to a gene. Germline V lookup: CDR1 MNHEY, CDR2 SMNVEV (reference sequence). The CDR3 sequence is CASLGGTPYEQYF. CDR3 nucleotides: TGTGCCAGCCTGGGAGGGACCCCCTACGAGCAGTACTTC.

The chain has TRBV4-2 and TRBJ1-3; D gene unclear. This CDR3 comprises 13 residues. V was shortened by 4 bases and J by 4 bases, with 8 bases between the two germline ends. Germline CDR1 and CDR2: LGHNA and YNFKEQ. The CDR3 reads CASSPRGGNTIYF. The CDR3 DNA sequence: TGTGCCAGCAGCCCTCGCGGGGGAAACACCATATATTTT.

For this clone: At one end the junction does not follow the germline gene, possibly because of a read error. This chain joins TRBV10-2 and TRBJ2-7, with 8 bases that match TRBD1. CDR3 length: 14 amino acids. Germline V lookup: CDR1 WSHSY, CDR2 SAAADI. The CDR3 sequence is CTSNPGQANYEQYF. As DNA, the CDR3 is TGCACCAGCAATCCGGGACAGGCGAACTACGAGCAGTACTTC.

This clone was observed a handful of times. Here the CDR3 reads CASSSRGYTF. In DNA, the CDR3 is TGTGCCAGCAGTTCCCGGGGCTACACCTTC. The chain employs TRBV28 and TRBJ1-2; unclear D gene. The V gene's germline CDR1 is MDHEN and CDR2 SYDVKM. This CDR3 region has 10 residues. Trimming took off 4 bases at V and 8 bases at J, with 5 bases between the two ends.

The chain is built from TRBV5-1 and TRBJ2-1; 9 bases map to TRBD2. Germline V gives CDR1 SGHRS, CDR2 YFSETQ. This CDR3 contains 18 residues. V trimming: 3 bases; J trimming: 9 bases; junction bases outside the gene matches: 19. The CDR3 DNA reads as TGCGCCAGCAGCTCCACCCGAGATATGGCGGGAGGGCCTGGTGAGCAGTTCTTC. Encoded protein: CASSSTRDMAGGPGEQFF.

This CDR3 is CASSEARASGRTQYF. As DNA, the CDR3 is TGTGCCAGCAGTGAAGCGCGCGCTAGCGGGAGGACGCAGTATTTT. The chain couples TRBV2 to TRBJ2-3; 11 bases match TRBD2. CDR1 is SNHLY, CDR2 FYNNEI, per germline. CDR3 length: 15 amino acids. With V trimmed by 0 bases and J by 9 bases, 5 bases remained unmatched.

This chain connects TRBV2 to TRBJ1-1; the D gene is possibly TRBD1 (5 bases). Trimming cost V 7 bases and J 0 bases, with 12 bases left between them. The CDR3 covers 14 residues. The germline V gene encodes CDR1 SNHLY and CDR2 FYNNEI. Here the CDR3 reads CASMYGDVNTEAFF. The CDR3 coding sequence is TGTGCCAGCATGTACGGGGACGTGAACACTGAAGCTTTCTTT.

The CDR3 here is CASSAGQGVYTIYF. The CDR3 nucleotides read TGTGCCAGCAGCGCGGGACAGGGGGTATACACCATATATTTT. The chain recombines TRBV11-2 with TRBJ1-3, with 11 bases that match TRBD1. Germline assignment: CDR1 SGHAT and CDR2 FQNNGV. This CDR3 has 14 amino acids. V was pared by 5 bases and J by 8 bases, with 5 bases of the junction left unmatched.

As DNA, the CDR3 is TGTGCCAGCAGCCATCATGCGCCTAGCGGGATGCAAGAGACCCAGTACTTC. It yields the protein CASSHHAPSGMQETQYF. V and J are TRBV5-8 and TRBJ2-5, with 9 bases lining up with TRBD2. Germline V CDR1 and CDR2: SGHTS, YDEGEE. V shed 4 bases, J shed 2 bases, and the junction held 12 bases outside the gene matches. The CDR3 runs 17 residues.

This clone occurred a few times. The chain is built from TRBV28 and TRBJ1-1, with a weak D call TRBD1 (5 bases). With 3 bases removed from V and 4 bases from J, the gap between germline ends came to 12 bases. This CDR3 is 14 amino acids long. The V gene's germline CDR1 is MDHEN and CDR2 SYDVKM. In nucleotides, the CDR3 is TGTGCCAGCAGTTTTCCCCCAGGGTCCACTGAAGCTTTCTTT. This gives the protein CASSFPPGSTEAFF.

The V call is TRBV6-5, the J call TRBJ2-2, with D perhaps matching TRBD2 (5 bases). CDR1 is MNHEY, CDR2 SVGAGI, per germline. The CDR3 contains 15 residues. Between the trimmed V and J ends, which lost 5 bases and 1 base, there was a span of 11 bases. CDR3 DNA: TGTGCCAGCAGTGGAGGAGCAGTGAACACCGGGGAGCTGTTTTTT. Protein: CASSGGAVNTGELFF.

The CDR3 here is CATSRRTGGAETQYF. In nucleotides, the CDR3 is TGTGCCACCAGCAGGAGGACAGGGGGCGCGGAGACCCAGTACTTC. The chain couples TRBV15 to TRBJ2-5, with 11 bases identical to TRBD1. After removal of 3 bases from V and 5 bases from J, the junction contained 5 bases not matched to a gene. CDR1 is LNHNV, CDR2 YYDKDF, per germline (reference sequence). CDR3 size: 15 residues. Looking up the rest from reference TRBV15 and TRBJ2-5 gives the full variable domain: DAMVIQNPRYQVTQFGKPVTLSCSQTLNHNVMYWYQQKSSQAPKLLFHYYDKDFNNEADTPDNFQSRRPNTSFCFLDIRSPGLGDTAMYLCATSRRTGGAETQYFGPGTRLLVL.

V usage is TRBV5-5 and J usage is TRBJ1-2; weak D call: TRBD1 (5 bases). Trimming removed 2 bases from V and 6 bases from J, with 11 bases in between. Germline V gene sequence: CDR1 SGHKS, CDR2 YYEKEE (reference sequence). This CDR3 is 13 amino acids long. CDR3 coding DNA: TGTGCCAGCAGCTTTTGGGGCGATAATGGCTACACCTTC. This translates into CASSFWGDNGYTF.

V gene TRBV27 combines with J gene TRBJ2-7; D might be TRBD1 (6 bases). The germline CDR1 and CDR2 sequences are MNHEY and SMNVEV (reference sequence). Trimming took 3 bases from V and 3 from J, leaving 18 bases between them. This CDR3 contains 16 residues. CDR3 sequence reads: CASSLRGPLTGYEQYF. CDR3 nucleotide sequence: TGTGCCAGCAGTTTGAGGGGCCCCCTGACAGGCTACGAGCAGTACTTC.

The chain carries TRBV4-1 and TRBJ2-5, with D tentatively TRBD2 (6 bases). Germline V gene data show CDR1 as MGHRA and CDR2 as YSYEKL. Trimming pared 1 base from V and 2 bases from J, leaving 23 bases between. The CDR3 is made up of 19 amino acids. CDR3: CASSQAYGGALAFQETQYF. The CDR3 DNA sequence: TGCGCCAGCAGCCAAGCATACGGAGGGGCACTAGCTTTTCAAGAGACCCAGTACTTC.